These 20 T cell receptor beta chains were all obtained from the same sample, sequenced in a study of T cells in Graves' hyperthyroidism and ophthalmopathy. Amplification yielded TCR beta CDR3 regions, with RNA transcripts as the source. First-round RT-PCR with HTBI primers amplified the TCR CDR3 region. TCRdb passed the multiplex PCR reads through MiXCR, listing each CDR3 protein once. This table has 400,000 to 550,000 distinct CDR3 sequences, 13% to 15% appearing once. The specimen sequenced was blood. These receptors originate from a young woman with Graves' hyperthyroidism.

This clonotype was observed many times. The chain has TRBV9 and TRBJ2-1; 7 positions agree with TRBD2. The CDR3 totals 16 residues. The V gene end was trimmed by 4 bases and the J gene end by 9 bases; junction bases not matched to a gene: 16. CDR1 and CDR2 (germline): SGDLS, YYNGEE. The CDR3: CASSPKGGVLGVEQFF. Written as DNA, the CDR3 is TGTGCCAGCAGCCCGAAGGGAGGGGTTCTAGGAGTTGAGCAGTTCTTC.

This clonotype was detected many times. This chain uses TRBV13 with TRBJ2-7; TRBD1 agrees at 11 bases. This CDR3 has 15 residues. From germline, CDR1 is PRHDT and CDR2 FYEKMQ (reference sequence). Trimming took 4 bases from V and 7 from J; bases not matched to a gene: 9. CDR3 nucleotide sequence: TGTGCCAGCAGCTGGGGTGGACAGGGGGCTCGGGAGCAGTACTTC. Amino acid sequence: CASSWGGQGAREQYF. Using reference TRBV13 and TRBJ2-7 for the parts outside the CDR3, the full variable domain is AAGVIQSPRHLIKEKRETATLKCYPIPRHDTVYWYQQGPGQDPQFLISFYEKMQSDKGSIPDRFSAQQFSDYHSELNMSSLELGDSALYFCASSWGGQGAREQYFGPGTRLTVT.

The table lists this clonotype with many counts. The genes are TRBV12-3 or TRBV12-4 and TRBJ2-2; no clear D gene. Trimming pared 2 bases from V and 2 bases from J, leaving 6 bases between. This CDR3 spans 14 amino acids. The CDR3 DNA follows: TGTGCCAGCAGTTTACAAGACAACACCGGGGAGCTGTTTTTT. Protein: CASSLQDNTGELFF.

This clonotype was observed a handful of times. The rearrangement links TRBV6-2 or TRBV6-3 to TRBJ2-3; TRBD2 aligns across 9 bases. Germline V CDR1 and CDR2: MNHEY, SVGEGT. The junction had 6 bases not matched to a gene; V was cut back by 8 bases and J by 3 bases. The CDR3 runs 14 residues. The CDR3 bases are TGTGCCAGCGCCATAGCGGGAGCAACAGATACGCAGTATTTT. Protein sequence: CASAIAGATDTQYF.

This clonotype showed up many times. This rearrangement joins TRBV20-1 to TRBJ2-1, with TRBD2 identical over 9 bases. Germline CDR1 DFQATT, CDR2 SNEGSKA (reference sequence). The CDR3 sequence is 16 residues long. Unmatched junction bases numbered 7, after V lost 0 bases and J lost 4 bases. In DNA form, the CDR3 reads TGCAGTGCTAGAGATCTTGTGACTAGCGGTTACAATGAGCAGTTCTTC. It specifies CSARDLVTSGYNEQFF.

In its sample, this clonotype was seen many times. The chain combines TRBV24-1 with TRBJ2-1; D gene uncertain. Germline V lookup: CDR1 KGHDR, CDR2 SFDVKD. With 4 bases removed from V and 8 bases from J, the gap between germline ends came to 11 bases. The CDR3 consists of 13 residues. CDR3 sequence: CATSDHNIYEQFF. CDR3 sequence (DNA): TGTGCCACCAGTGACCACAACATCTATGAGCAGTTCTTC.

This clonotype turned up a few times. The rearrangement joins TRBV24-1 to TRBJ2-5, with a possible D match to TRBD1 (5 bases). This CDR3 spans 13 amino acids. CDR1 and CDR2 from the germline V gene are KGHDR and SFDVKD. Trimming stripped 4 bases from V and 1 base from J, with 6 bases between. The CDR3 protein is CATSEDTQETQYF. In DNA, the CDR3 is TGTGCCACCAGTGAGGACACCCAAGAGACCCAGTACTTC.

This clonotype came up many times. The gene calls are TRBV10-3 and TRBJ1-1; D may be TRBD1 (5 bases). The CDR3 totals 19 residues. Germline values: CDR1 ENHRY, CDR2 SYGVKD. V was cut by 0 bases and J by 2 bases, with 22 bases left in between. Written as DNA, the CDR3 is TGTGCCATCAGTGAGTCGAGAGACGACAGTTCCCACCTTAACACTGAAGCTTTCTTT. Translating it yields CAISESRDDSSHLNTEAFF.

This clonotype appeared many times. V is TRBV15 and J is TRBJ2-3; D is perhaps TRBD2 (5 bases). V was clipped by 1 base and J by 6 bases, with 17 bases between them. This CDR3 comprises 16 residues. The germline V gene has CDR1 LNHNV and CDR2 YYDKDF (reference sequence). CDR3 protein: CATSRAAQRGVDTQYF. The CDR3 bases are TGTGCCACCAGCAGAGCGGCTCAACGGGGTGTTGATACGCAGTATTTT.

This clonotype came up many times. The chain employs TRBV11-1 and TRBJ1-6; the D gene is possibly TRBD1 (5 bases). This CDR3 spans 14 amino acids. The germline V gene encodes CDR1 SGHAT and CDR2 FQDESV (reference sequence). V dropped 3 bases and J dropped 6 bases, with 9 bases sitting between them. In DNA, the CDR3 is TGTGCCAGCAGCTTGAGACAGACTAATTCACCCCTCCACTTT. Translating it yields CASSLRQTNSPLHF.

The rearrangement links TRBV20-1 to TRBJ2-7; 7 positions agree with TRBD1. This CDR3 spans 15 amino acids. CDR1 DFQATT and CDR2 SNEGSKA come from the germline V gene (reference sequence). Trimming removed 4 bases from V and 5 bases from J; junction bases left unmatched: 14. CDR3 residues: CSATKDGLDRDEQYF. The CDR3 DNA sequence: TGCAGTGCTACCAAGGACGGACTCGACAGGGACGAGCAGTACTTC.

This clonotype appeared many times. This chain uses TRBV6-1 with TRBJ1-1, with a weak D call TRBD1 (5 bases). This CDR3 has 18 residues. The germline V gene encodes CDR1 MNHNS and CDR2 SASEGT. V lost 6 bases and J lost 0, with 23 bases in between. The CDR3 bases are TGTGCCAGCAGGGGACGAGGGGACCGCGGAATAATGAACACTGAAGCTTTCTTT. Its translation: CASRGRGDRGIMNTEAFF.

V gene TRBV7-9 combines with J gene TRBJ2-2; D is possibly TRBD1 (6 bases). The CDR3 contains 16 residues. In germline, CDR1 is SEHNR, CDR2 FQNEAQ (reference sequence). V shed 3 bases and J shed 5 bases, with 16 bases lying between them. CDR3 sequence reads: CASSLIAGAQTGELFF. CDR3 coding DNA: TGTGCCAGCAGCTTGATCGCAGGGGCTCAAACCGGGGAGCTGTTTTTT. Based on the CDR3 plus reference TRBV7-9 and TRBJ2-2, the full variable domain is DTGVSQNPRHKITKRGQNVTFRCDPISEHNRLYWYRQTLGQGPEFLTYFQNEAQLEKSRLLSDRFSAERPKGSFSTLEIQRTEQGDSAMYLCASSLIAGAQTGELFFGEGSRLTVL.

This clonotype was detected many times. V and J are TRBV9 and TRBJ2-5, with 7 bases that match TRBD2. Germline-derived CDR1 and CDR2 are SGDLS and YYNGEE. The CDR3 totals 14 residues. V lost 3 bases, J lost 7 bases, and 9 bases stayed unmatched. The DNA of the CDR3 is TGTGCCAGCAGCGCCAAAGAGGCTAGCGGGACCCAGTACTTC. It specifies CASSAKEASGTQYF.

This sequence joins TRBV28 and TRBJ2-5; a weak D match, TRBD1 (8 bases). Germline values: CDR1 MDHEN, CDR2 SYDVKM. The CDR3 has 16 amino acids. Trimming shortened V by 4 bases and J by 4 bases, and 19 bases separated the two germline ends. The chain's CDR3 is CASSYRGGLKGETQYF. The DNA for the CDR3 is TGTGCCAGCAGTTACAGGGGGGGATTGAAAGGAGAGACCCAGTACTTC.

The V and J genes are TRBV27 and TRBJ1-1; D call uncertain. V was shortened by 4 bases and J by 4 bases, with 7 bases between the two germline ends. Germline loops: CDR1 MNHEY, CDR2 SMNVEV (reference sequence). This CDR3 has 12 amino acids. CDR3 in DNA: TGTGCCAGCAGTTCCAGCCTCACTGAAGCTTTCTTT. Amino acids: CASSSSLTEAFF.

In this sample, this clonotype turned up many times. This rearrangement joins TRBV5-6 to TRBJ1-1; no clear D. The germline V gene has CDR1 SGHDT and CDR2 YYEEEE. V was clipped by 2 bases and J by 9 bases, with 8 bases between them. The CDR3 runs to 11 residues. In nucleotides, the CDR3 is TGTGCCAGCAGCTTTGGCAGTCAAGCTTTCTTT. Translation gives CASSFGSQAFF. Based on the CDR3 plus reference TRBV5-6 and TRBJ1-1, the full variable domain is DAGVTQSPTHLIKTRGQQVTLRCSPKSGHDTVSWYQQALGQGPQFIFQYYEEEERQRGNFPDRFSGHQFPNYSSELNVNALLLGDSALYLCASSFGSQAFFGQGTRLTVV.

This chain links TRBV4-2 with TRBJ1-5; the D gene is possibly TRBD1 (6 bases). The germline V gene has CDR1 LGHNA and CDR2 YNFKEQ. V lost 0 bases to trimming and J lost 6 bases, with 12 bases between them. The CDR3 covers 15 residues. In nucleotides, the CDR3 is TGTGCCAGCAGCCAAGATCTGGGGGGCGGTCAGCCCCAGCATTTT. It encodes CASSQDLGGGQPQHF.

This clonotype has a count of ten or more. The CDR3, as DNA: TGTGCCAGCAGTTACGAGCGGGGGGGCACCGCCGAGCAGTACTTC. Translated, it gives CASSYERGGTAEQYF. This chain links TRBV6-5 with TRBJ2-7; 10 bases map to TRBD2. The V gene's germline CDR1 is MNHEY and CDR2 SVGAGI. With 2 bases clipped from V and 6 bases from J, the junction kept 7 bases outside the gene matches. The CDR3 contains 15 residues.

The V gene is TRBV11-2, the J gene TRBJ2-5; 8 nucleotides align to TRBD1. Per the germline V gene, CDR1 is SGHAT and CDR2 is FQNNGV. The CDR3 is 14 residues long. After removal of 6 bases from V and 5 bases from J, the junction contained 8 bases not matched to a gene. This CDR3 is CASSLYRQGETQYF. CDR3 coding DNA: TGTGCCAGCAGTCTCTACCGACAGGGGGAGACCCAGTACTTC.